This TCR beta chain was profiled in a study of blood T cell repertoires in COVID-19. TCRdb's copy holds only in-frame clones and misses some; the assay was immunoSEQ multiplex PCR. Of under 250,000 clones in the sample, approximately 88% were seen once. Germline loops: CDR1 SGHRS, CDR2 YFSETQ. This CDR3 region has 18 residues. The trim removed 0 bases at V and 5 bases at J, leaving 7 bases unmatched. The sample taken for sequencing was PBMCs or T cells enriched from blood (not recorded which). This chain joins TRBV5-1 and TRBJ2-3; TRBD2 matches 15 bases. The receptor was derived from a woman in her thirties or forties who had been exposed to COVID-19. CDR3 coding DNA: TGCGCCAGCAGCTTGGGGACTAGCGGGGGGGCCCCCAGAGATACGCAGTATTTT. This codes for CASSLGTSGGAPRDTQYF.